This passage covers 25 T cell receptor beta chains from one sample sequenced in a study of glioma-infiltrating T cells. Amplification of TCR alpha and beta CDR3 regions from RNA used iRepertoire nested multiplex PCR. TCRdb recomputed calls from the multiplex PCR reads with MiXCR, one row per CDR3 protein. Among 150,000 to 200,000 distinct CDR3 sequences listed, more than 30% were seen once. Sequences were obtained from glioma tissue, nonneoplastic brain tissue, or PBMCs (not recorded which). These receptors all stem from a human donor with low-grade glioma or glioblastoma, undergoing nonglioma brain surgery, or in good health (not recorded which).

In regard to this clonotype: A much larger clone lies one base from this, so it may be a read error. V usage is TRBV29-1 and J usage is TRBJ2-1, with D unclear. The length of the CDR3 is 12 residues. The germline V gene encodes CDR1 SQVTM and CDR2 ANQGSEA. V lost 6 bases to trimming and J lost 6 bases, with 12 bases between them. This chain's CDR3 is CSVKELANEQFF. The CDR3 DNA reads TGCAGCGTCAAAGAGCTCGCCAATGAGCAGTTCTTC.

This clonotype was seen only a few times. A junction end diverges from the germline sequence, so it may reflect a read error. J is TRBJ2-2 and V is TRBV2; 7 bases line up with TRBD1. The length of the CDR3 is 15 residues. Germline CDR1 SNHLY, CDR2 FYNNEI. The CDR3 sequence is CAGSRRTGNTGELFF. CDR3 bases: TGTGCCGGCAGCCGAAGGACAGGGAACACCGGGGAGCTGTTTTTT. Variable domain in full (rest from reference TRBV2 and TRBJ2-2): EPEVTQTPSHQVTQMGQEVILRCVPISNHLYFYWYRQILGQKVEFLVSFYNNEISEKSEIFDDQFSVERPDGSNFTLKIRSTKLEDSAMYFCAGSRRTGNTGELFFGEGSRLTVL.

There are many counts of this clonotype. The V call is TRBV6-4, the J call TRBJ2-3; D gene unclear. Trimming took off 4 bases at V and 1 base at J, with 15 bases between the two ends. The CDR3 covers 16 residues. Germline V gives CDR1 MRHNA, CDR2 SNTAGT. The CDR3 coding sequence is TGTGCCAGCAGTGTCGGCCAGGCGGCTTGCACAGATACGCAGTATTTT. Protein product: CASSVGQAACTDTQYF.

This clonotype was detected only once. The chain couples TRBV4-1 to TRBJ2-7; TRBD2 matches 9 bases. The CDR3 spans 15 residues. Germline trimming cut 0 bases from V and 6 bases from J; bases unmatched to any gene: 6. The germline gives CDR1 MGHRA, CDR2 YSYEKL. Here the CDR3 DNA reads TGCGCCAGCAGCCAAGATAGCCCAGCGGGAGGCGAGCAGTACTTC. This codes for CASSQDSPAGGEQYF.

As concerns this clonotype: A much larger clone differs by one base, so this may be a read error. This is likely a read error, given that the CDR3 carries no conserved phenylalanine or tryptophan at its end. The V call is TRBV27, the J call TRBJ2-4, with 13 positions matching TRBD2. Germline-derived CDR1 and CDR2 are MNHEY and SMNVEV (reference sequence). This CDR3 has 19 amino acids. Trimming removed 5 bases from V and 2 bases from J; junction bases left unmatched: 12. CDR3 protein: CASSLHGLAGVVSKNIQYL. The CDR3 bases are TGTGCCAGCAGTCTACACGGACTAGCGGGGGTGGTATCCAAAAACATTCAGTACCTC.

This clonotype was counted ten times or more. The CDR3 region is CAISSKTGGAFYEQYF. The CDR3 nucleotides are TGTGCCATCAGTAGTAAAACAGGGGGCGCTTTCTACGAGCAGTACTTC. J is TRBJ2-7 and V is TRBV10-3; 9 bases are a match to TRBD1. V shed 5 bases and J 3 bases; nucleotides not matched to a gene: 11. CDR3 length equals 16 residues. CDR1 ENHRY and CDR2 SYGVKD come from the germline V gene.

This clonotype was seen at least ten times. This rearrangement joins TRBV4-3 to TRBJ1-2; D unresolved. The germline V gene encodes CDR1 LGHNA and CDR2 YSLEER. The V end lost 0 bases, the J end lost 7 bases, and 12 bases lay between the germline ends. The CDR3 consists of 14 residues. The CDR3 loop is CASSQDFIRGGYTF. The CDR3 DNA is TGCGCCAGCAGCCAAGATTTTATTCGTGGTGGCTACACCTTC.

A word on this clonotype: A much more abundant neighbour one base away suggests this may be a read error. The CDR3 ends on some other residue instead of the conserved phenylalanine or tryptophan, so this is likely a read error. The rearrangement joins TRBV11-1 to TRBJ2-7; 9 bases are a match to TRBD1. The CDR3 length is 15 residues. Germline assignment: CDR1 SGHAT and CDR2 FQDESV (reference sequence). V trimming: 5 bases; J trimming: 4 bases; junction bases outside the gene matches: 9. CDR3 bases: TGTGCCAGCAGCATGGGACAGGGTGGAATGTACGAGCAGTACCTC. Translated: CASSMGQGGMYEQYL.

This clonotype came up a few times. CDR3 amino acids: CASSPRGTDRTYEQYF. The DNA for the CDR3 is TGTGCCAGCAGCCCCAGGGGGACGGACCGAACCTACGAGCAGTACTTC. The chain joins TRBV9 to TRBJ2-7; TRBD1 matches at 7 bases. The V gene end was trimmed by 4 bases and the J gene end by 2 bases; junction bases not matched to a gene: 12. The CDR3 totals 16 residues. Germline CDR1 and CDR2: SGDLS and YYNGEE. Full variable domain (missing parts from reference TRBV9 and TRBJ2-7): DSGVTQTPKHLITATGQRVTLRCSPRSGDLSVYWYQQSLDQGLQFLIQYYNGEERAKGNILERFSAQQFPDLHSELNLSSLELGDSALYFCASSPRGTDRTYEQYFGPGTRLTVT.

This clonotype has a count of ten or more. The rearrangement links TRBV7-2 to TRBJ2-7; D is perhaps TRBD2 (6 bases). V was trimmed by 2 bases and J by 7 bases, leaving 15 bases between them. CDR1 is SGHTA and CDR2 is FQGNSA in the germline V gene. CDR3 length equals 14 residues. The CDR3 sequence: CASSLSGDGAEQYF. DNA of the CDR3: TGTGCCAGCAGCTTATCGGGGGACGGCGCAGAGCAGTACTTC. The complete variable domain, with remaining parts taken from reference TRBV7-2 and TRBJ2-7, reads GAGVSQSPSNKVTEKGKDVELRCDPISGHTALYWYRQSLGQGLEFLIYFQGNSAPDKSGLPSDRFSAERTGGSVSTLTIQRTQQEDSAVYLCASSLSGDGAEQYFGPGTRLTVT.

Points on this clonotype: With a much larger clone just one base away, this may be a read error. The rearrangement joins TRBV28 to TRBJ2-7, with D hard to call. The CDR3 is 14 residues long. The V gene's germline CDR1 is MDHEN and CDR2 SYDVKM. This CDR3 is CASSLPALGDEQHF. CDR3 in DNA: TGTGCCAGCAGTTTACCCGCGCTTGGTGACGAGCAGCACTTC.

J is TRBJ2-1 and V is TRBV30; no clear D. The CDR3 length is 13 residues. Trimming removed 8 bases from V and 1 base from J, with 12 bases in between. Germline-derived CDR1 and CDR2 are GTSNPN and SVGIG (reference sequence). In DNA, the CDR3 is TGTGCCAGAGAAGGAAGTTCCTACAATGAGCAGTTCTTC. This sequence encodes CAREGSSYNEQFF.

This clonotype has ten or more counts. This rearrangement joins TRBV7-9 to TRBJ2-3; D is perhaps TRBD2 (6 bases). Germline CDR1 and CDR2: SEHNR and FQNEAQ (reference sequence). CDR3 length equals 15 residues. V lost 4 bases, J lost 2 bases, and 13 bases lay in between. In DNA, the CDR3 is TGTGCCAGCAGCTCCACCACTAGCTACACAGATACGCAGTATTTT. This codes for CASSSTTSYTDTQYF.

This clonotype was seen more than once but under ten times. The gene calls are TRBV19 and TRBJ2-1; 7 bases are shared with TRBD1. The CDR3 is 15 amino acids. With V trimmed by 2 bases and J by 5 bases, 6 bases remained unmatched. Germline loops: CDR1 LNHDA, CDR2 SQIVND (reference sequence). The DNA for the CDR3 is TGTGCCAGTAGTATAATGGGACAGAACGACAATGAGCAGTTCTTC. Protein: CASSIMGQNDNEQFF. Using reference TRBV19 and TRBJ2-1 for the parts outside the CDR3, the full variable domain is DGGITQSPKYLFRKEGQNVTLSCEQNLNHDAMYWYRQDPGQGLRLIYYSQIVNDFQKGDIAEGYSVSREKKESFPLTVTSAQKNPTAFYLCASSIMGQNDNEQFFGPGTRLTVL.

The table lists this clonotype with many counts. The J gene is TRBJ2-6, the V gene TRBV6-1; 7 nucleotides line up with TRBD1. There are 18 residues in the CDR3. V lost 9 bases and J lost 1; bases outside the gene matches: 15. Per germline, CDR1 MNHNS and CDR2 SASEGT. DNA of the CDR3: TGTGCCAGTGACGCCCTCCCGGGACAGAGATCTGGGGCCAACGTCCTGACTTTC. This encodes CASDALPGQRSGANVLTF.

A word on this clonotype: Since a much larger clone is just one base distant, this may be a read error. The rearrangement uses TRBV6-9 and TRBJ2-2, with TRBD2 matching 10 bases. This CDR3 spans 17 amino acids. Germline-derived CDR1 and CDR2 are MNHGY and SVAAGI. The CDR3 loop reads CARSYRTSGTAAGELFF. As DNA, the CDR3 is TGTGCCAGAAGTTATAGGACTAGCGGAACTGCGGCCGGGGAGCTGTTTTTT.

Comment on this clonotype: One junction end disagrees with the germline gene, perhaps due to a read error. The chain couples TRBV12-3 or TRBV12-4 to TRBJ1-2; 8 bases agree with TRBD1. CDR3 length: 12 amino acids. The chain's CDR3 is CAGRSTGGGYTF. The DNA for the CDR3 is TGTGCCGGCAGATCCACAGGGGGGGGCTACACCTTC.

The table lists this clonotype with many counts. V and J are TRBV4-3 and TRBJ2-1; unclear D gene. Germline assignment: CDR1 LGHNA and CDR2 YSLEER. This CDR3 is built from 15 residues. V lost 0 bases and J lost 4, with 10 bases in between. CDR3 nucleotide sequence: TGCGCCAGCAGCCAAGAAGAGGTCAAGTACAATGAGCAGTTCTTC. This translates into CASSQEEVKYNEQFF.

About this clonotype itself: A much more abundant neighbour one base away suggests this may be a read error. The J gene is TRBJ2-7, the V gene TRBV7-3; TRBD2 aligns across 10 bases. Germline CDR1 reads SGHTA; CDR2 reads FQGTGA. The length of the CDR3 is 15 residues. The trim removed 5 bases at V and 5 bases at J, leaving 9 bases unmatched. This CDR3 reads CASSLLAGEVNEQYF. In nucleotides, the CDR3 is TGTGCCAGCAGCCTCCTAGCGGGAGAGGTCAACGAGCAGTACTTC.

This clonotype was recorded at least ten times. The V gene is TRBV20-1, the J gene TRBJ2-7; perhaps TRBD2 as D (7 bases). Trimming took 1 base from V and 3 from J, leaving 16 bases between them. Per the germline V gene, CDR1 is DFQATT and CDR2 is SNEGSKA (reference sequence). The CDR3 has 15 residues. The DNA for the CDR3 is TGCAGTGCTAGAGGGGGGCTAGCGGCGGACTACGAGCAGTACTTC. This translates into CSARGGLAADYEQYF.

For this clonotype: Its ends do not fully match the called genes, so a read error is possible. This chain joins TRBV20-1 and TRBJ1-5; 7 nucleotides agree with TRBD1. The CDR3 sequence is 16 residues long. CDR1 and CDR2 (germline): DFQATT, SNEGSKA (reference sequence). The CDR3, as DNA: TGCAGTGCTAGCGATCCCGAGGGGGCAGGCAATCAGCCTCAGCATTTT. Protein: CSASDPEGAGNQPQHF.

Note on this clonotype: Possible read error: a much larger clone is one base away. The genes are TRBV6-2 or TRBV6-3 and TRBJ2-3, with D tentatively TRBD1 (5 bases). Per germline, CDR1 MNHEY and CDR2 SVGEGT. The CDR3 length is 15 residues. Here the CDR3 reads CASNPGQPVTDKQYF. In DNA, the CDR3 is TGTGCCAGCAACCCCGGACAACCAGTCACAGATAAGCAGTATTTT.

The sample holds a few counts of this clonotype. The chain has TRBV29-1 and TRBJ1-2; no reliable D call. Germline V gene lookup returns CDR1 SQVTM and CDR2 ANQGSEA. The length of the CDR3 is 12 residues. Trimming stripped 0 bases from V and 5 bases from J, with 7 bases between. This CDR3 is CSVEDRRYGYTF. The DNA of the CDR3 is TGCAGCGTTGAAGATCGTCGGTATGGCTACACCTTC.

A word on this clonotype: At one end, the junction sequence differs from germline, possibly due to a read error. The V and J genes are TRBV6-9 and TRBJ2-1, with D maybe TRBD1 (5 bases). The CDR3 is 14 residues long. Germline V CDR1 and CDR2: MNHGY, SVAAGI. The CDR3, as DNA: TGTTCCAGCAGTAGGGGCCCGACCTCCACTGAGCAGTTCTTC. It specifies CSSSRGPTSTEQFF.

The table lists this clonotype with a few counts. This likely came from a read error, as a far larger clone is one base away. The V call is TRBV28, the J call TRBJ2-1, with D unresolved. There are 12 residues in the CDR3. The germline V gene encodes CDR1 MDHEN and CDR2 SYDVKM. CDR3 bases: TGTGCCAGCAGTTTAAGTGGAAATGAGCGGTTCTTC. Translation: CASSLSGNERFF.